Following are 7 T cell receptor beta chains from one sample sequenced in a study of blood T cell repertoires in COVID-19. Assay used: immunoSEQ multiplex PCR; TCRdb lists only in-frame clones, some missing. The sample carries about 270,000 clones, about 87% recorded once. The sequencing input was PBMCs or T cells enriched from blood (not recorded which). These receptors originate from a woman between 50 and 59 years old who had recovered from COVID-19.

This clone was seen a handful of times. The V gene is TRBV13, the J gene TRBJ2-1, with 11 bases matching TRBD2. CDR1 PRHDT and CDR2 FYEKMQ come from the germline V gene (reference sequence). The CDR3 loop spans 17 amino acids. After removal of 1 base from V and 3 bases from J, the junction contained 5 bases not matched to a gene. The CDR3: CASSLVGLAADYNEQFF. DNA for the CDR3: TGTGCCAGCAGCTTAGTGGGACTAGCGGCCGACTACAATGAGCAGTTCTTC.

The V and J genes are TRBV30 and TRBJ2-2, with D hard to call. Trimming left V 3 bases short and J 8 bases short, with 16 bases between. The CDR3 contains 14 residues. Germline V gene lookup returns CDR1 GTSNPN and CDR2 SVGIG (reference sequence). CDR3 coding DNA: TGTGCCTGGAGCACTACTAACGTTGTGGGGGAGCTGTTTTTT. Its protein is CAWSTTNVVGELFF.

The CDR3 DNA sequence: TGCGCCAGCAGTGACTCTTTGGGCGAGCAGTACTTC. Its translation: CASSDSLGEQYF. This chain joins TRBV5-1 and TRBJ2-7; D remains ambiguous. Looked up from germline, CDR1 is SGHRS and CDR2 is YFSETQ. V was cut by 5 bases and J by 6 bases, with 12 bases left in between. The CDR3 loop spans 12 amino acids.

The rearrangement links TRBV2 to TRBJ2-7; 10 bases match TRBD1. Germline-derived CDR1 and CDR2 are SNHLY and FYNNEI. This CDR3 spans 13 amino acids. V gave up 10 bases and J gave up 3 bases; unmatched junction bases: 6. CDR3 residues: CATVRDRGYEQYF. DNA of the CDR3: TGTGCCACCGTACGGGACAGGGGCTACGAGCAGTACTTC.

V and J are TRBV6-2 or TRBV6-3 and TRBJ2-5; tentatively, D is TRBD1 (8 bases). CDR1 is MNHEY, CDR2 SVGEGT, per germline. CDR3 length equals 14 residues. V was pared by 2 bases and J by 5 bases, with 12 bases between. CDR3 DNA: TGTGCCAGCAGTTACACACAGGGGGGGGAGACCCAGTACTTC. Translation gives CASSYTQGGETQYF.

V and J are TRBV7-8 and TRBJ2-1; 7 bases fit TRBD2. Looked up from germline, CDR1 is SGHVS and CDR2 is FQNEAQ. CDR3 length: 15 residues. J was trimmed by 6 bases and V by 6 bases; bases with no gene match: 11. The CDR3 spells CASRREWAAGNEQFF. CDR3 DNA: TGTGCCAGCAGGCGGGAGTGGGCCGCAGGCAATGAGCAGTTCTTC.

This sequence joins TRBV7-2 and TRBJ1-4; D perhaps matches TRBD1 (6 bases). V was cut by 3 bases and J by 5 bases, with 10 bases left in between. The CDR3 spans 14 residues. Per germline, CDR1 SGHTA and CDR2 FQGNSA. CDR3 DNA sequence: TGTGCCAGCAGCTTTGGACAGCCCAATGAAAAACTGTTTTTT. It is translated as CASSFGQPNEKLFF. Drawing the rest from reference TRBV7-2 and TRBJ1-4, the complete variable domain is GAGVSQSPSNKVTEKGKDVELRCDPISGHTALYWYRQSLGQGLEFLIYFQGNSAPDKSGLPSDRFSAERTGGSVSTLTIQRTQQEDSAVYLCASSFGQPNEKLFFGSGTQLSVL.